These 8 T cell receptor beta chains were sequenced from one sample in a study of T cell repertoires in cytomegalovirus infection. Via MiXCR, TCRdb re-called the reads, giving one row per CDR3 protein. Of fewer than 550,000 distinct CDR3 sequences listed, about a quarter are singletons. Source material: PBMCs. The receptors come from a human donor in good health (CMV status not recorded). Some clones in this sample may be carry-over from other donors' samples.

This clonotype was seen just once. V and J are TRBV20-1 and TRBJ2-7; 9 nucleotides match TRBD2. CDR3 length: 13 amino acids. V lost 5 bases and J lost 0; bases outside the gene matches: 2. The V gene's germline CDR1 is DFQATT and CDR2 SNEGSKA (reference sequence). The CDR3 bases are TGCAGTGCTCCTAGCGGGAACTCCTACGAGCAGTACTTC. Encoded protein: CSAPSGNSYEQYF.

In this sample, this clonotype turned up many times. V gene TRBV7-2 combines with J gene TRBJ2-1; D is perhaps TRBD2 (6 bases). This CDR3 has 16 amino acids. Germline V gene sequence: CDR1 SGHTA, CDR2 FQGNSA. Trimming removed 3 bases from V and 0 bases from J, with 12 bases in between. This chain's CDR3 is CASSFVADPSYNEQFF. CDR3 DNA sequence: TGTGCCAGCAGCTTCGTAGCGGACCCCTCCTACAATGAGCAGTTCTTC. Supplemented by reference TRBV7-2 and TRBJ2-1, the full variable domain reads GAGVSQSPSNKVTEKGKDVELRCDPISGHTALYWYRQSLGQGLEFLIYFQGNSAPDKSGLPSDRFSAERTGGSVSTLTIQRTQQEDSAVYLCASSFVADPSYNEQFFGPGTRLTVL.

This clonotype was detected ten times or more. The chain has TRBV5-6 and TRBJ1-1; TRBD1 matches 10 bases. CDR1 and CDR2 from the germline V gene are SGHDT and YYEEEE. Unmatched junction bases numbered 11, after V lost 3 bases and J lost 0 bases. The CDR3 is made up of 18 amino acids. The chain's CDR3 is CASSSMTGGAQMNTEAFF. The CDR3, as DNA: TGTGCCAGCAGCTCCATGACAGGGGGCGCCCAGATGAACACTGAAGCTTTCTTT.

This chain joins TRBV6-1 and TRBJ1-4; perhaps TRBD1 as D (5 bases). V was shortened by 0 bases and J by 0 bases, with 8 bases between the two germline ends. CDR1 and CDR2 (germline): MNHNS, SASEGT. The CDR3 covers 16 residues. Here the CDR3 DNA reads TGTGCCAGCAGTGAAGCAGGGGTCACAACTAATGAAAAACTGTTTTTT. Translation: CASSEAGVTTNEKLFF.

This clonotype was observed a handful of times. The chain couples TRBV6-2 or TRBV6-3 to TRBJ2-5; D call uncertain. CDR3 length: 15 residues. Germline V gene data show CDR1 as MNHEY and CDR2 as SVGEGT. V lost 6 bases to trimming and J lost 2 bases, with 16 bases between them. The CDR3 DNA reads TGTGCCAGCAGCCCGGCGCGACGGAAACAAGAGACCCAGTACTTC. Protein sequence: CASSPARRKQETQYF.

This chain connects TRBV28 to TRBJ2-1, with D perhaps matching TRBD2 (6 bases). The ends were cut back, 8 bases at V and 0 bases at J, with 14 bases in the middle. Germline V gives CDR1 MDHEN, CDR2 SYDVKM. The CDR3 is made up of 15 amino acids. The CDR3 here is CASSGAPSSYNEQFF. The DNA for the CDR3 is TGTGCCAGCTCGGGAGCGCCGAGCTCCTACAATGAGCAGTTCTTC.

J is TRBJ2-2 and V is TRBV12-5; D gene uncertain. V lost 2 bases to trimming and J lost 4 bases, with 5 bases between them. This CDR3 region has 13 residues. CDR1 and CDR2 (germline): LGHNT, FRNRAP. CDR3 nucleotides: TGTGCTAGTGGTTTGTTCCCCACCGGGGAGCTGTTTTTT. It translates to CASGLFPTGELFF.

This clonotype was detected many times. The chain carries TRBV7-2 and TRBJ2-6; no reliable D call. The V end lost 4 bases, the J end lost 2 bases, and 6 bases lay between the germline ends. Germline lookup yields CDR1 SGHTA and CDR2 FQGNSA. CDR3 length: 14 amino acids. Here the CDR3 DNA reads TGTGCCAGCAGCTCCCCGGCTGGGGCCAACGTCCTGACTTTC. Translating it yields CASSSPAGANVLTF.